This is a list of T cell receptor beta chains from one sample in a study of lymphopenia after photon versus proton radiotherapy. Here immunoSEQ multiplex PCR was the method, and the copy in TCRdb shows in-frame clones only, minus some. The table records some 28,000 clones, about four fifths of them present only once. Material: peripheral blood, obtained from a patient treated with photon-based radiotherapy. These receptors were obtained from a man aged 50 to 59 with gastric cancer. Each CDR3 is given with its conserved first and last residue. Each record gives: D gene, V gene, clone size, J gene, CDR3 protein, CDR3 DNA. D genes are given only for firm matches. Clone size is not always given. Where it is, it says once, few, many or a class for expanded clones.

D: .; V: TRBV4-3; size: few; J: TRBJ2-1; CDR3: CASSQDRGFSYNEQFF; DNA: TGCGCCAGCAGCCAAGATCGGGGATTCTCCTACAATGAGCAGTTCTTC
D: TRBD1; V: TRBV4-3; size: .; J: TRBJ1-2; CDR3: CASSQARTGRYGYTF; DNA: TGCGCCAGCAGCCAAGCCAGGACAGGGAGGTATGGCTACACCTTC
D: .; V: TRBV21-1; size: .; J: TRBJ1-4; CDR3: CASSKAAGGEEKLFF; DNA: TGTGCCAGCAGCAAAGCGGCAGGGGGAGAGGAAAAACTGTTTTTT
D: .; V: TRBV12-2; size: .; J: TRBJ2-1; CDR3: CASRLAVRGVIWEQFF; DNA: TGTGCAAGTCGCTTAGCGGTGCGGGGGGTAATTTGGGAGCAGTTCTTC
D: .; V: TRBV4-3; size: .; J: TRBJ2-7; CDR3: CASSQERYSYEQYF; DNA: TGCGCCAGCAGCCAAGAAAGGTACTCCTACGAGCAGTACTTC
D: .; V: TRBV5-1; size: .; J: TRBJ2-7; CDR3: CASRKSAGPSDEQYF; DNA: TGCGCCAGCAGGAAATCGGCAGGGCCCAGCGACGAGCAGTACTTC
D: .; V: TRBV19; size: once; J: TRBJ2-2; CDR3: CASSVMDNTGELFF; DNA: TGTGCCAGTAGTGTCATGGACAACACCGGGGAGCTGTTTTTT
D: .; V: TRBV4-1; size: .; J: TRBJ2-3; CDR3: CASSQEVGFADTQYF; DNA: TGCGCCAGCAGCCAAGAGGTGGGGTTTGCAGATACGCAGTATTTT
D: .; V: TRBV11-3; size: .; J: TRBJ2-2; CDR3: CASSRAGELFF; DNA: TGTGCCAGCAGCCGCGCCGGGGAGCTGTTTTTT
D: .; V: TRBV15; size: .; J: TRBJ1-6; CDR3: CATSRDDSPLHF; DNA: TGTGCCACCAGCAGAGATGATTCACCCCTCCACTTT
D: .; V: TRBV6-5; size: once; J: TRBJ1-5; CDR3: CASSYGPGNQPQHF; DNA: TGTGCCAGCAGTTACGGGCCAGGGAATCAGCCCCAGCATTTT
D: .; V: TRBV21-1; size: .; J: TRBJ1-5; CDR3: CASSKSYGTGVGEPQHF; DNA: TGTGCCAGCAGCAAATCGTATGGGACAGGGGTTGGAGAGCCCCAGCATTTT
D: TRBD1; V: TRBV6-6; size: once; J: TRBJ2-7; CDR3: CASTIRPGQEQYF; DNA: TGTGCCAGCACCATCAGACCGGGACAGGAGCAGTACTTC
D: .; V: TRBV25-1; size: .; J: TRBJ1-3; CDR3: CASTPPSSGNTIYF; DNA: TGTGCCAGCACACCCCCGAGCTCTGGAAACACCATATATTTT
D: .; V: TRBV6-5; size: .; J: TRBJ2-3; CDR3: CASSYHGITDTQYF; DNA: TGTGCCAGCAGTTACCACGGGATCACAGATACGCAGTATTTT
D: .; V: TRBV7-7; size: .; J: TRBJ2-2; CDR3: CASSLALGGSTGELFF; DNA: TGTGCCAGCAGCTTAGCGCTAGGGGGAAGTACCGGGGAGCTGTTTTTT
D: TRBD2; V: TRBV19; size: .; J: TRBJ2-3; CDR3: CASSLTGTRGWDTQYF; DNA: TGTGCCAGTAGTCTGACCGGGACTAGAGGGTGGGATACGCAGTATTTT
D: .; V: TRBV12-5; size: few; J: TRBJ1-5; CDR3: CASGLGDRDQPQHF; DNA: TGTGCTAGTGGTTTGGGTGACAGAGATCAGCCCCAGCATTTT
D: .; V: TRBV13; size: .; J: TRBJ2-3; CDR3: CASSPPRQFYADTQYF; DNA: TGTGCCAGCAGCCCACCGCGGCAATTTTACGCAGATACGCAGTATTTT
D: TRBD1; V: TRBV5-6; size: .; J: TRBJ2-2; CDR3: CASRRDREPLTGELFF; DNA: TGTGCCAGCAGACGGGACAGGGAGCCCCTCACCGGGGAGCTGTTTTTT
D: .; V: TRBV6-1; size: .; J: TRBJ2-1; CDR3: CASSENHRSYNEQFF; DNA: TGTGCCAGCAGTGAGAATCATAGGTCCTACAATGAGCAGTTCTTC
D: .; V: TRBV7-2; size: .; J: TRBJ1-6; CDR3: CASSLDGGNSPLHF; DNA: TGTGCCAGCAGCTTAGATGGGGGAAATTCACCCCTCCACTTT
D: TRBD1; V: TRBV6-5; size: .; J: TRBJ2-2; CDR3: CASKGAVNTGELFF; DNA: TGTGCCAGCAAGGGGGCGGTTAACACCGGGGAGCTGTTTTTT
D: .; V: TRBV10-3; size: .; J: TRBJ2-3; CDR3: CAISNRDTQYF; DNA: TGTGCCATCAGTAACAGGGATACGCAGTATTTT
D: TRBD1; V: TRBV4-1; size: .; J: TRBJ1-1; CDR3: CASSYRQGRNTEAFF; DNA: TGCGCCAGCAGCTACCGACAGGGCCGGAACACTGAAGCTTTCTTT
D: .; V: TRBV5-8; size: .; J: TRBJ1-6; CDR3: CASSLEVSGHFSPLHF; DNA: TGTGCCAGCAGCTTGGAGGTGTCAGGGCACTTTTCACCCCTCCACTTT
D: .; V: TRBV4-1; size: .; J: TRBJ1-2; CDR3: CASSRGRGNYGYTF; DNA: TGCGCCAGCAGCCGGGGGCGGGGGAACTATGGCTACACCTTC
D: .; V: TRBV18; size: .; J: TRBJ2-5; CDR3: CASSLYSQETQYF; DNA: TGTGCCAGCTCACTATATAGCCAAGAGACCCAGTACTTC
D: .; V: TRBV10-1; size: .; J: TRBJ2-1; CDR3: CASSEFQTEAYNEQFF; DNA: TGCGCCAGCAGTGAGTTCCAGACCGAAGCCTACAATGAGCAGTTCTTC
D: .; V: TRBV6-6; size: .; J: TRBJ1-5; CDR3: CASRPGAQSNQPQHF; DNA: TGTGCCAGCAGACCTGGGGCGCAGAGCAATCAGCCCCAGCATTTT
D: .; V: TRBV7-2; size: .; J: TRBJ1-4; CDR3: CASSSGAFQNEKLFF; DNA: TGTGCCAGCAGCTCCGGGGCCTTTCAAAATGAAAAACTGTTTTTT
D: .; V: TRBV5-6; size: .; J: TRBJ2-4; CDR3: CASSLVQGTDIQYF; DNA: TGTGCCAGCAGCTTGGTTCAGGGGACGGACATTCAGTACTTC
D: .; V: TRBV2; size: once; J: TRBJ1-5; CDR3: CASSVGGGNQPQHF; DNA: TGTGCCAGCAGTGTCGGAGGGGGTAACCAGCCCCAGCATTTT
D: .; V: TRBV11-3; size: .; J: TRBJ2-4; CDR3: CASSQGGSKNIQYF; DNA: TGTGCCAGCTCCCAGGGGGGGTCAAAAAACATTCAGTACTTC
D: .; V: TRBV19; size: .; J: TRBJ1-3; CDR3: CASTQGGAGNTIYF; DNA: TGTGCCAGTACCCAAGGGGGAGCTGGAAACACCATATATTTT
D: TRBD1; V: TRBV2; size: .; J: TRBJ2-7; CDR3: CASQLRTGVLAGEQYF; DNA: TGTGCCAGTCAGTTGAGGACAGGGGTTTTAGCCGGCGAGCAGTACTTC
D: TRBD1; V: TRBV6-5; size: .; J: TRBJ1-1; CDR3: CASRRQGQNTEAFF; DNA: TGTGCCAGCAGAAGACAGGGACAGAACACTGAAGCTTTCTTT
D: .; V: TRBV10-3; size: .; J: TRBJ2-5; CDR3: CAISARGGLQETQYF; DNA: TGTGCCATCAGCGCTAGGGGGGGGCTGCAGGAGACCCAGTACTTC
D: TRBD1; V: TRBV7-8; size: .; J: TRBJ1-3; CDR3: CASSLQLGQGNTIYF; DNA: TGTGCCAGCAGCCTACAGCTAGGACAGGGTAACACCATATATTTT
D: .; V: TRBV6-6; size: .; J: TRBJ2-7; CDR3: CASMTPSGSSYEQYF; DNA: TGTGCCAGCATGACTCCCAGCGGAAGCTCCTACGAGCAGTACTTC
D: TRBD2; V: TRBV7-8; size: once; J: TRBJ2-3; CDR3: CASSSRTSGGDTQYF; DNA: TGTGCCAGCAGCTCCAGGACTAGCGGGGGAGATACGCAGTATTTT
D: .; V: TRBV10-1; size: once; J: TRBJ2-5; CDR3: CASSEGVFGTQYF; DNA: TGCGCCAGCAGTGAGGGGGTCTTCGGGACCCAGTACTTC
D: TRBD1; V: TRBV2; size: few; J: TRBJ2-7; CDR3: CASSRDRVYEQYF; DNA: TGTGCCAGCAGCAGGGACAGGGTGTACGAGCAGTACTTC
D: .; V: TRBV9; size: .; J: TRBJ2-3; CDR3: CASSVTETDTQYF; DNA: TGTGCCAGCAGCGTAACGGAGACAGATACGCAGTATTTT
D: TRBD2; V: TRBV27; size: .; J: TRBJ2-1; CDR3: CASGGGAGYNEQFF; DNA: TGTGCCAGCGGCGGGGGGGCCGGCTACAATGAGCAGTTCTTC
D: TRBD2; V: TRBV7-9; size: few; J: TRBJ2-1; CDR3: CASRALAGHYNEQFF; DNA: TGTGCCAGCAGGGCGTTAGCGGGCCATTACAATGAGCAGTTCTTC
D: TRBD1; V: TRBV5-6; size: once; J: TRBJ1-1; CDR3: CASSFGTGDGEAFF; DNA: TGTGCCAGCAGCTTCGGGACAGGGGACGGGGAAGCTTTCTTT
D: TRBD1; V: TRBV6-1; size: .; J: TRBJ1-2; CDR3: CASSRDSTNYGYTF; DNA: TGTGCCAGCAGTAGGGACAGTACTAACTATGGCTACACCTTC
D: .; V: TRBV30; size: .; J: TRBJ2-5; CDR3: CAWSSGPEAQYF; DNA: TGTGCCTGGAGTTCCGGCCCCGAGGCCCAGTACTTC
D: TRBD1; V: TRBV18; size: .; J: TRBJ1-1; CDR3: CASSPFGTEYSGDTEAFF; DNA: TGTGCCAGCTCACCATTTGGGACAGAGTACTCCGGGGACACTGAAGCTTTCTTT
D: .; V: TRBV7-2; size: .; J: TRBJ2-7; CDR3: CASSKSRYEQYF; DNA: TGTGCCAGCAGCAAAAGCCGCTACGAGCAGTACTTC
D: .; V: TRBV4-1; size: .; J: TRBJ2-7; CDR3: CASSQEDSYAYEQYF; DNA: TGCGCCAGCAGCCAGGAGGACAGTTATGCCTACGAGCAGTACTTC
D: .; V: TRBV7-9; size: .; J: TRBJ2-3; CDR3: CASSLASTDTQYF; DNA: TGTGCCAGCAGCTTAGCTAGCACAGATACGCAGTATTTT
D: .; V: TRBV7-2; size: .; J: TRBJ2-7; CDR3: CASSPRQGSHEQYF; DNA: TGTGCCAGCAGCCCCCGTCAGGGGTCCCACGAGCAGTACTTC
D: TRBD2; V: TRBV18; size: .; J: TRBJ2-1; CDR3: CASSPSSGGAWNEQFF; DNA: TGTGCCAGCTCACCCTCTAGCGGGGGGGCCTGGAATGAGCAGTTCTTC
D: .; V: TRBV5-4; size: .; J: TRBJ1-4; CDR3: CASSLGEGTNEKLFF; DNA: TGTGCCAGCAGCTTAGGGGAGGGGACTAATGAAAAACTGTTTTTT
D: TRBD2; V: TRBV7-2; size: .; J: TRBJ2-7; CDR3: CASSLERGDLYEQYF; DNA: TGTGCCAGCAGCTTAGAACGGGGGGACCTCTACGAGCAGTACTTC